This entry lists 30 T cell receptor beta chains sequenced from one sample in a study of shared clonotypes between healthy human individuals. The naive CD8 population came from CD45RO-negative cells selected for CCR7, without terminally differentiated effector memory CD45RA+ cells. Method: immunoSEQ multiplex PCR; TCRdb's copy keeps in-frame clones and lacks some. The repertoire holds roughly 2.1 million clones, with about 92% as singletons. Sample: naive CD8+ T cells from PBMCs. The origin of the receptors is a man aged 18 to 30 in good health. Some clones in this sample may be carry-over from other donors' samples.

CDR3 in DNA: TGCGCCAGCAGCGGCGGACTAGCGAAAAACCAAGAGACCCAGTACTTC. Amino acid sequence: CASSGGLAKNQETQYF. The V gene is TRBV5-1, the J gene TRBJ2-5; 9 positions agree with TRBD2. Germline V gene data show CDR1 as SGHRS and CDR2 as YFSETQ. The CDR3 consists of 16 residues. V lost 4 bases to trimming and J lost 0 bases; unmatched junction nucleotides: 7.

V gene TRBV28 combines with J gene TRBJ2-3; D is unclear. V dropped 3 bases and J dropped 2 bases, with 9 bases sitting between them. The V gene's germline CDR1 is MDHEN and CDR2 SYDVKM. CDR3 length: 14 residues. In nucleotides, the CDR3 is TGTGCCAGCAGTTTGGTTCTTCCCACAGATACGCAGTATTTT. Translating gives CASSLVLPTDTQYF.

The rearrangement uses TRBV7-8 and TRBJ1-1; a weak D match, TRBD1 (5 bases). CDR3 length equals 17 residues. V shed 1 base and J shed 8 bases, with 23 bases lying between them. Germline values: CDR1 SGHVS, CDR2 FQNEAQ. The CDR3 sequence is CASSLGMNRWRIGEAFF. DNA for the CDR3: TGTGCCAGCAGCTTAGGTATGAACAGGTGGAGAATCGGGGAAGCTTTCTTT.

V gene TRBV9 combines with J gene TRBJ1-2; D might be TRBD1 (5 bases). The germline V gene encodes CDR1 SGDLS and CDR2 YYNGEE. The CDR3 loop spans 17 amino acids. The germline V and J ends were trimmed by 4 bases and 3 bases, with 22 bases remaining between them. The CDR3 loop is CASSFQGRGALDYGYTF. CDR3 in DNA: TGTGCCAGCAGCTTCCAAGGGAGGGGCGCGTTGGACTATGGCTACACCTTC.

In its sample, this clone was seen once. The chain is built from TRBV2 and TRBJ2-1, with 12 bases aligning to TRBD2. The CDR3 totals 13 residues. Trimming cost V 8 bases and J 9 bases; bases outside gene matches: 5. Germline values: CDR1 SNHLY, CDR2 FYNNEI. The CDR3 sequence is CASELAGGTEQFF. DNA for the CDR3: TGTGCCAGCGAACTAGCGGGAGGAACTGAGCAGTTCTTC.

This clone was counted a few times. The chain employs TRBV6-6 and TRBJ1-5; no reliable D call. The CDR3 spans 13 residues. Trimming took off 2 bases at V and 6 bases at J, with 8 bases between the two ends. The V gene's germline CDR1 is MNHNY and CDR2 SVGAGI (reference sequence). The CDR3 nucleotides read TGTGCCAGCAGTTACGGCCCCGGTCAGCCCCAGCATTTT. This gives the protein CASSYGPGQPQHF.

V usage is TRBV29-1 and J usage is TRBJ2-5; 9 bases match TRBD1. V gave up 3 bases and J gave up 4 bases; unmatched junction bases: 6. This CDR3 contains 14 residues. From germline, CDR1 is SQVTM and CDR2 ANQGSEA. CDR3 DNA sequence: TGCAGCGTTGATGACAGGGGGGTGTTAGAGACCCAGTACTTC. Protein product: CSVDDRGVLETQYF. The variable domain in full, with the rest retrieved from reference TRBV29-1 and TRBJ2-5, is SAVISQKPSRDICQRGTSLTIQCQVDSQVTMMFWYRQQPGQSLTLIATANQGSEATYESGFVIDKFPISRPNLTFSTLTVSNMSPEDSSIYLCSVDDRGVLETQYFGPGTRLLVL.

This chain connects TRBV9 to TRBJ2-3; tentative D call: TRBD1 (6 bases). The CDR3 is 15 amino acids. Trimming stripped 3 bases from V and 2 bases from J, with 13 bases between. Germline CDR1 and CDR2: SGDLS and YYNGEE. The CDR3 here is CASSEQQGSTDTQYF. The CDR3 coding sequence is TGTGCCAGCAGCGAACAACAGGGATCCACAGATACGCAGTATTTT. The variable domain in full, with the rest retrieved from reference TRBV9 and TRBJ2-3, is DSGVTQTPKHLITATGQRVTLRCSPRSGDLSVYWYQQSLDQGLQFLIQYYNGEERAKGNILERFSAQQFPDLHSELNLSSLELGDSALYFCASSEQQGSTDTQYFGPGTRLTVL.

In DNA form, the CDR3 reads TGTGCCAGCAGCGTAGGGGGAGGCGGGCGGAGCACAGATACGCAGTATTTT. As protein: CASSVGGGGRSTDTQYF. The J gene is TRBJ2-3, the V gene TRBV9; D possibly corresponds to TRBD2 (6 bases). The germline CDR1 and CDR2 sequences are SGDLS and YYNGEE. V lost 0 bases and J 0 bases, leaving 14 bases between the germline ends. The CDR3 runs to 17 residues.

This chain links TRBV7-6 with TRBJ2-7; 10 bases are a match to TRBD2. V was pared by 7 bases and J by 4 bases, with 10 bases of the junction left unmatched. From germline, CDR1 is SGHVS and CDR2 FNYEAQ. This CDR3 has 15 amino acids. As DNA, the CDR3 is TGTGCCAGCACCGGGGGAGGACTAGCGGCTTACGAGCAGTACTTC. Translating gives CASTGGGLAAYEQYF.

This clone has only one observation. This sample also contains other DNA sequences that code for the same CDR3. The rearrangement uses TRBV28 and TRBJ2-1; 9 bases align to TRBD2. This CDR3 spans 15 amino acids. CDR1 MDHEN and CDR2 SYDVKM come from the germline V gene. Trimming removed 6 bases from V and 0 bases from J; junction bases left unmatched: 3. The CDR3 coding sequence is TGTGCCAGCAGCCCGGGACTAGCCTCCTACAATGAGCAGTTCTTC. Protein product: CASSPGLASYNEQFF.

The chain couples TRBV7-8 to TRBJ2-7; perhaps TRBD1 as D (5 bases). Germline V gives CDR1 SGHVS, CDR2 FQNEAQ. This CDR3 comprises 15 residues. The V and J ends lost 4 bases and 1 base respectively, with 14 bases between them. CDR3 region: CASSSDRSNSYEQYF. In DNA, the CDR3 is TGTGCCAGCAGCTCCGACAGATCCAATTCCTACGAGCAGTACTTC.

This rearrangement joins TRBV30 to TRBJ2-1; D might be TRBD1 or TRBD2, each matching 5 bases. V was shortened by 2 bases and J by 9 bases, with 23 bases between the two germline ends. Germline lookup yields CDR1 GTSNPN and CDR2 SVGIG (reference sequence). The CDR3 loop spans 16 amino acids. CDR3 DNA sequence: TGTGCCTGGAGTCTCGGGGCTGGCCTACAATACGGTGAGCAGTTCTTC. This codes for CAWSLGAGLQYGEQFF. The variable domain in full, with the rest retrieved from reference TRBV30 and TRBJ2-1, is SQTIHQWPATLVQPVGSPLSLECTVEGTSNPNLYWYRQAAGRGLQLLFYSVGIGQISSEVPQNLSASRPQDRQFILSSKKLLLSDSGFYLCAWSLGAGLQYGEQFFGPGTRLTVL.

This chain links TRBV11-2 with TRBJ2-4, with D uncertain. The CDR3 runs 16 residues. Between the trimmed V and J ends, which lost 5 bases and 4 bases, there was a span of 18 bases. Germline V CDR1 and CDR2: SGHAT, FQNNGV. This CDR3 is CASSDDLYALKNIQYF. The CDR3 nucleotides are TGTGCCAGCAGCGATGACCTTTACGCCCTGAAAAACATTCAGTACTTC. The complete variable domain, with remaining parts taken from reference TRBV11-2 and TRBJ2-4, reads EAGVAQSPRYKIIEKRQSVAFWCNPISGHATLYWYQQILGQGPKLLIQFQNNGVVDDSQLPKDRFSAERLKGVDSTLKIQPAKLEDSAVYLCASSDDLYALKNIQYFGAGTRLSVL.

V and J are TRBV9 and TRBJ2-3; D unclear. CDR1 and CDR2 (germline): SGDLS, YYNGEE. This CDR3 has 16 amino acids. V lost 4 bases and J 12 bases, leaving 27 bases between the germline ends. CDR3 nucleotide sequence: TGTGCCAGCAGCCCCGCGTCCTCCCCCTCTAGGGATCTCCAGTATTTT. Amino acids: CASSPASSPSRDLQYF.

CDR3 loop: CSARGPLGYTF. The DNA for the CDR3 is TGCAGTGCTAGAGGACCCCTGGGCTACACCTTC. This chain connects TRBV20-1 to TRBJ1-2; no clear D gene. Per the germline V gene, CDR1 is DFQATT and CDR2 is SNEGSKA (reference sequence). The CDR3 length is 11 residues. V was trimmed by 1 base and J by 8 bases, leaving 8 bases between them.

This clone turned up a few times. This rearrangement joins TRBV10-1 to TRBJ1-1, with a possible D match to TRBD1 (5 bases). Germline V gene data show CDR1 as WNHNN and CDR2 as SYGVQD (reference sequence). Trimming removed 1 base at V and 7 bases at J, with 13 bases between. CDR3 length equals 14 residues. CDR3: CASSEYGRDDEAFF. In DNA form, the CDR3 reads TGCGCCAGCAGTGAGTACGGCAGGGACGATGAAGCTTTCTTT.

The count of this clone is one. The genes are TRBV27 and TRBJ2-5; D not certain. V shed 4 bases and J shed 0 bases, with 15 bases lying between them. CDR1 MNHEY and CDR2 SMNVEV come from the germline V gene (reference sequence). The CDR3 is 16 residues long. The CDR3 DNA is TGTGCCAGCAGTTCTCTGTCAGGAAAGTACCAAGAGACCCAGTACTTC. Residues: CASSSLSGKYQETQYF.

The chain joins TRBV4-2 to TRBJ1-2, with unresolved D. CDR1 is LGHNA and CDR2 is YNFKEQ in the germline V gene. The V end was cut by 5 bases, the J end by 4 bases, with 20 bases between. This CDR3 is built from 16 residues. CDR3 residues: CASSGKNKGWTYGYTF. The CDR3 coding sequence is TGTGCCAGCAGCGGAAAAAACAAAGGTTGGACCTATGGCTACACCTTC.

This chain uses TRBV25-1 with TRBJ2-7, with 12 bases aligning to TRBD2. Germline assignment: CDR1 MGHDK and CDR2 SYGVNS. Trimming removed 4 bases from V and 2 bases from J; junction bases left unmatched: 12. The CDR3 spans 18 residues. CDR3 residues: CASSGWLAGGESTYEQYF. The CDR3 nucleotides read TGTGCCAGCAGTGGATGGCTAGCGGGAGGGGAATCTACCTACGAGCAGTACTTC.

This clone came up once. Other DNA sequences in this sample translate to the same CDR3. The CDR3 loop reads CASSLNRGYEQYF. The DNA for the CDR3 is TGTGCCAGCAGTTTAAACAGGGGATACGAGCAGTACTTC. J is TRBJ2-7 and V is TRBV27; 7 bases fit TRBD1. The CDR3 has 13 residues. Germline V gene sequence: CDR1 MNHEY, CDR2 SMNVEV (reference sequence). V was clipped by 2 bases and J by 4 bases; unmatched bases: 2.

This chain joins TRBV29-1 and TRBJ2-1; possibly TRBD2 for D (5 bases). The germline CDR1 and CDR2 sequences are SQVTM and ANQGSEA. The CDR3 length is 13 residues. CDR3 amino acids: CTYHAGSYNEQFF. The DNA of the CDR3 is TGCACCTACCACGCGGGCTCCTACAATGAGCAGTTCTTC.

This chain links TRBV10-1 with TRBJ2-5, with 9 bases identical to TRBD2. Germline V lookup: CDR1 WNHNN, CDR2 SYGVQD (reference sequence). The CDR3 runs to 16 residues. The trim removed 0 bases at V and 1 base at J, leaving 3 bases unmatched. The CDR3: CASSESRLAVQETQYF. CDR3 in DNA: TGCGCCAGCAGTGAGTCTCGACTAGCGGTCCAAGAGACCCAGTACTTC.

A word on this clone: The sample holds other DNA sequences that translate to the same CDR3. The rearrangement links TRBV7-9 to TRBJ2-7; D unclear. This CDR3 has 12 residues. Germline V gives CDR1 SEHNR, CDR2 FQNEAQ (reference sequence). V was pared by 5 bases and J by 3 bases, with 8 bases between. The DNA of the CDR3 is TGTGCCAGCAGCGGGTCGGGCTACGAGCAGTACTTC. Amino acid sequence: CASSGSGYEQYF.

This chain uses TRBV29-1 with TRBJ1-4, with 7 bases identical to TRBD1. CDR3 length equals 14 residues. In germline, CDR1 is SQVTM, CDR2 ANQGSEA. The ends lost 7 bases at V and 8 bases at J; junction bases unmatched: 13. DNA of the CDR3: TGCAGCGCCCAGGGGGGGGCCCAGGGGGAAAAACTGTTTTTT. Amino acids: CSAQGGAQGEKLFF.

The chain is built from TRBV9 and TRBJ1-2, with TRBD1 identical over 8 bases. CDR3 length equals 15 residues. In germline, CDR1 is SGDLS, CDR2 YYNGEE. The trim removed 1 base at V and 6 bases at J, leaving 8 bases unmatched. CDR3 region: CASSVSPGQGHGYTF. The CDR3 DNA sequence: TGTGCCAGCAGCGTAAGCCCCGGACAGGGACATGGCTACACCTTC.

Note on this clone: This CDR3 is also generated by other DNA sequences in the sample. The chain recombines TRBV19 with TRBJ2-1; D is unclear. The CDR3 sequence is 11 residues long. V dropped 7 bases and J dropped 4 bases, with 5 bases sitting between them. CDR1 and CDR2 (germline): LNHDA, SQIVND (reference sequence). CDR3 nucleotides: TGTGCCAGTACCTCATACAATGAGCAGTTCTTC. Translated, it gives CASTSYNEQFF. The full variable domain, in which reference TRBV19 and TRBJ2-1 provide the parts outside the CDR3, is DGGITQSPKYLFRKEGQNVTLSCEQNLNHDAMYWYRQDPGQGLRLIYYSQIVNDFQKGDIAEGYSVSREKKESFPLTVTSAQKNPTAFYLCASTSYNEQFFGPGTRLTVL.

The J gene is TRBJ1-5, the V gene TRBV28; 9 bases map to TRBD1. The V and J ends lost 5 bases and 3 bases, in that order; junction bases with no gene match: 5. The CDR3 has 15 amino acids. Per germline, CDR1 MDHEN and CDR2 SYDVKM. CDR3 protein: CASSLWTGDNQPQHF. CDR3 sequence (DNA): TGTGCCAGCAGTCTTTGGACAGGGGACAATCAGCCCCAGCATTTT.

V is TRBV7-8 and J is TRBJ1-1; 8 bases match TRBD1. CDR3 length equals 15 residues. Trimming cost V 4 bases and J 0 bases; bases outside gene matches: 4. CDR1 is SGHVS and CDR2 is FQNEAQ in the germline V gene. The CDR3 coding sequence is TGTGCCAGCAGCTACTCAGGGGGCCTGAACACTGAAGCTTTCTTT. Residues: CASSYSGGLNTEAFF. The full variable domain, rest sourced from reference TRBV7-8 and TRBJ1-1, is GAGVSQSPRYKVAKRGQDVALRCDPISGHVSLFWYQQALGQGPEFLTYFQNEAQLDKSGLPSDRFFAERPEGSVSTLKIQRTQQEDSAVYLCASSYSGGLNTEAFFGQGTRLTVV.

The chain has TRBV6-1 and TRBJ2-7; D gene unclear. The CDR3 has 11 amino acids. The V gene lost 10 bases and the J gene lost 0 bases, with 7 bases spanning the gap. Looked up from germline, CDR1 is MNHNS and CDR2 is SASEGT. The chain's CDR3 is CATDGSYEQYF. In nucleotides, the CDR3 is TGTGCCACGGACGGCTCCTACGAGCAGTACTTC.